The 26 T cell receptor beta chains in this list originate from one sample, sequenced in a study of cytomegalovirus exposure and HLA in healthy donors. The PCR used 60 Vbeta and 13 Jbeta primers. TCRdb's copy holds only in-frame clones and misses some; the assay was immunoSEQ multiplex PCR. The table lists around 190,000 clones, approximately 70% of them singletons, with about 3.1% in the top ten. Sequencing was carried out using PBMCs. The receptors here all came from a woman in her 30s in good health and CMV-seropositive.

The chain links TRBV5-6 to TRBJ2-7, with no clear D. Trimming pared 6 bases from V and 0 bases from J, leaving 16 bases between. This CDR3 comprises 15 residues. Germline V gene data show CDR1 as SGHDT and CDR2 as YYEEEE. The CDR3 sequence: CASTVRVSFSYEQYF. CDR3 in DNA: TGTGCCAGCACCGTACGGGTCTCATTCTCCTACGAGCAGTACTTC.

CDR3 in DNA: TGTGCCAGCAGCCCGCGAGCTAGCCGACTAGCAGACCACAATGAGCAGTTCTTC. Protein: CASSPRASRLADHNEQFF. The chain is built from TRBV11-1 and TRBJ2-1; 7 bases fit TRBD2. V gave up 5 bases and J gave up 5 bases; unmatched junction bases: 18. The germline V gene encodes CDR1 SGHAT and CDR2 FQDESV (reference sequence). CDR3 size: 18 residues.

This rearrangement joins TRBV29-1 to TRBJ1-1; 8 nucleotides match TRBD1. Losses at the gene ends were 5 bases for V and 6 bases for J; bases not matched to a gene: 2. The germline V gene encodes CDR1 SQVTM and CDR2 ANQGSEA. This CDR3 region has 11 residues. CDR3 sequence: CSVTGGAEAFF. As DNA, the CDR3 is TGCAGCGTTACAGGGGGAGCTGAAGCTTTCTTT.

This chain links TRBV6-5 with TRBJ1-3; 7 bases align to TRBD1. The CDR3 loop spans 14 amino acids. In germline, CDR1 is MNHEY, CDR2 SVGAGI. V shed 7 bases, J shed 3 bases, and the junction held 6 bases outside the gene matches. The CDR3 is CASTHQGGGNTIYF. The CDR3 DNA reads TGTGCCAGCACCCACCAGGGGGGTGGAAACACCATATATTTT.

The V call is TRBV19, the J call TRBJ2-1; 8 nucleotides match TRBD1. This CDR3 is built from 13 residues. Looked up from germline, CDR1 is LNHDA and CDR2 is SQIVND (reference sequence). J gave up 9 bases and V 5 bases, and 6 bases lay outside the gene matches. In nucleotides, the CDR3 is TGTGCCAGTAGTGCGGACAGGGTAAGTGAGCAGTTCTTC. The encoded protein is CASSADRVSEQFF.

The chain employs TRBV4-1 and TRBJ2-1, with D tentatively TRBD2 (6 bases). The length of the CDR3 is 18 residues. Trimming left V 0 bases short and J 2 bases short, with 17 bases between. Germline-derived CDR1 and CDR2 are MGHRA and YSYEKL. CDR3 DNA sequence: TGCGCCAGCAGCCAAGATTTGCGGGGTGTATGGCCCTACAATGAGCAGTTCTTC. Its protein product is CASSQDLRGVWPYNEQFF.

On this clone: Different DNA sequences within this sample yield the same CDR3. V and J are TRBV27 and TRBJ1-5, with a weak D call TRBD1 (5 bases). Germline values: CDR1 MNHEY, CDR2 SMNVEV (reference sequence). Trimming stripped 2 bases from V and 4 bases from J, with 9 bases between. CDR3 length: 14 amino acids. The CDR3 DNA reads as TGTGCCAGCAGTTTAAGGGGACTTAATCAGCCCCAGCATTTT. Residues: CASSLRGLNQPQHF.

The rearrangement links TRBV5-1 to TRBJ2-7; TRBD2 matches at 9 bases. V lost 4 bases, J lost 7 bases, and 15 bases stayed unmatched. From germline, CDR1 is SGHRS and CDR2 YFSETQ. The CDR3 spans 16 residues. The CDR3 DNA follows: TGCGCCAGCAGCCCGGGTTGGGCTAGCGGGAACAAAGAGCAGTACTTC. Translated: CASSPGWASGNKEQYF.

CDR3 nucleotide sequence: TGTGCCAGCAGCTTAGCGGGACAGGGAGCGAACGAGCAGTACTTC. Translated, it gives CASSLAGQGANEQYF. V usage is TRBV7-2 and J usage is TRBJ2-7; 9 positions agree with TRBD1. This CDR3 spans 15 amino acids. V lost 0 bases, J lost 5 bases, and 5 bases stayed unmatched. The germline V gene has CDR1 SGHTA and CDR2 FQGNSA.

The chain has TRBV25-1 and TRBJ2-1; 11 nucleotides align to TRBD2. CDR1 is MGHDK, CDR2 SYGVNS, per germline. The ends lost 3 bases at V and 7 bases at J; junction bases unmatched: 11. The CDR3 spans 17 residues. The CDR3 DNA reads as TGTGCCAGCAGTGACCCAGTGCTAGCGGGAGGCCGGAATGAGCAGTTCTTC. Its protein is CASSDPVLAGGRNEQFF.

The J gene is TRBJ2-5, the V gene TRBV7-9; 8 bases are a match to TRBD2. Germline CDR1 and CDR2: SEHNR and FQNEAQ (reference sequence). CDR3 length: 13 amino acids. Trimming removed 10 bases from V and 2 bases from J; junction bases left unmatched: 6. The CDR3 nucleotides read TGTGCCACGACAACTAGCGGTCAAGAGACCCAGTACTTC. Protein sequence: CATTTSGQETQYF.

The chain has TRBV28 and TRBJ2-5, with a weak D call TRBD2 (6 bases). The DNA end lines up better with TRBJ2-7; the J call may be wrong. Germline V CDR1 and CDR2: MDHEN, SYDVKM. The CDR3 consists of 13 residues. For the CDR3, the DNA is TGTGCCAGCAGGGGGACTGGGACCTACGAGCAGTACTTC. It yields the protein CASRGTGTYEQYF.

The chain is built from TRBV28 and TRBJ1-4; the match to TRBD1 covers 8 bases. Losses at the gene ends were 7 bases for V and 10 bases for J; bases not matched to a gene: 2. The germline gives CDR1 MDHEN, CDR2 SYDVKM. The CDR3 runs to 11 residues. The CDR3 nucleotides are TGTGCCAGCACGGACAGGGCAAAACTGTTTTTT. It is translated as CASTDRAKLFF.

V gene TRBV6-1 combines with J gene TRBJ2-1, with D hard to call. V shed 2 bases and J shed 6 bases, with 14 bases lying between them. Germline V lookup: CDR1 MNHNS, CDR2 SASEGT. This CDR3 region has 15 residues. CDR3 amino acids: CASSERPGSGNEQFF. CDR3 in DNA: TGTGCCAGCAGTGAACGTCCCGGGTCCGGCAATGAGCAGTTCTTC.

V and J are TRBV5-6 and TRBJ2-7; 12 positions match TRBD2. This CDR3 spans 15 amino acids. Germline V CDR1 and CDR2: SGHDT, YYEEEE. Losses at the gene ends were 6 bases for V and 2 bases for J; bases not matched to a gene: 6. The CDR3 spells CASTLLAGGPYEQYF. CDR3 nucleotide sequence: TGTGCCAGCACTTTACTAGCGGGAGGTCCCTACGAGCAGTACTTC.

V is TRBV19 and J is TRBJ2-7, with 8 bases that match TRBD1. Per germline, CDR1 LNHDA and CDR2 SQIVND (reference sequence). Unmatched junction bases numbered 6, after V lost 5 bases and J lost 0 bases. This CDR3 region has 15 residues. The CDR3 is CASSPGTGISYEQYF. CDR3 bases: TGTGCCAGTAGTCCTGGGACAGGAATCTCCTACGAGCAGTACTTC.

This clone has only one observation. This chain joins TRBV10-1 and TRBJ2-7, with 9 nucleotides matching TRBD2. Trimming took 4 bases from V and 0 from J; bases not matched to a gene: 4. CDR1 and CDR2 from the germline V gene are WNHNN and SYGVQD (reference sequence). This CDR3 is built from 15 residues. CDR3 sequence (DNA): TGCGCCAGCAGTGGGACTAGCGCGAGCTCCTACGAGCAGTACTTC. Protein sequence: CASSGTSASSYEQYF.

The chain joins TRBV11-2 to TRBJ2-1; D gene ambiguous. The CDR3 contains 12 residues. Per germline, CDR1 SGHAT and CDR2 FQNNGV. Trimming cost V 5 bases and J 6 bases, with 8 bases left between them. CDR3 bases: TGTGCCAGCAGCGAGTACCGCAATGAGCAGTTCTTC. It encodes CASSEYRNEQFF.

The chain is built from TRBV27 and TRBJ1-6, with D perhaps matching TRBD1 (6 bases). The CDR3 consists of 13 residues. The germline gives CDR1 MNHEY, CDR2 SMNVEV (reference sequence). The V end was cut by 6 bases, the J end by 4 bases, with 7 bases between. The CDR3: CASRGGYNSPLHF. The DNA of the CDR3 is TGTGCCAGCAGAGGGGGATATAATTCACCCCTCCACTTT.

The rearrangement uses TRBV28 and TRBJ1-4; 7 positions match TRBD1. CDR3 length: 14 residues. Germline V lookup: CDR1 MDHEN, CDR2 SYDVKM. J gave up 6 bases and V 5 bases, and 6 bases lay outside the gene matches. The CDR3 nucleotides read TGTGCCAGCAGTCCGGGACAGTCATATGAAAAACTGTTTTTT. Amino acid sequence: CASSPGQSYEKLFF. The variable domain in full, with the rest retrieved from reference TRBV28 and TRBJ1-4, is DVKVTQSSRYLVKRTGEKVFLECVQDMDHENMFWYRQDPGLGLRLIYFSYDVKMKEKGDIPEGYSVSREKKERFSLILESASTNQTSMYLCASSPGQSYEKLFFGSGTQLSVL.

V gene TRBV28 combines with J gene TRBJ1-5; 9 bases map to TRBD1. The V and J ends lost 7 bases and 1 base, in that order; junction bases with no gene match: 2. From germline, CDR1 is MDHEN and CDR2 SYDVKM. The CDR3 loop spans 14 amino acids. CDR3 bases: TGTGCCAGCAAAGGACAGGGGAGCAATCAGCCCCAGCATTTT. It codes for CASKGQGSNQPQHF. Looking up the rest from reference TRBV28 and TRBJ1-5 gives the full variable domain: DVKVTQSSRYLVKRTGEKVFLECVQDMDHENMFWYRQDPGLGLRLIYFSYDVKMKEKGDIPEGYSVSREKKERFSLILESASTNQTSMYLCASKGQGSNQPQHFGDGTRLSIL.

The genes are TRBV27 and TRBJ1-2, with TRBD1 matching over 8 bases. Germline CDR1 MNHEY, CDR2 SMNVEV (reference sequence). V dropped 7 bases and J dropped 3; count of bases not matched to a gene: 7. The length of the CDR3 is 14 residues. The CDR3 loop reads CASIPDRAHYGYTF. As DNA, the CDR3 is TGTGCCAGCATCCCGGACAGGGCGCACTATGGCTACACCTTC.

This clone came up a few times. The CDR3 DNA follows: TGCGCCAGCAGTTTAGGGGTTAACGAGCAGTACTTC. It translates to CASSLGVNEQYF. This sequence joins TRBV10-2 and TRBJ2-7; D might be TRBD1 (5 bases). The CDR3 covers 12 residues. V lost 5 bases to trimming and J lost 5 bases, with 10 bases between them. Germline values: CDR1 WSHSY, CDR2 SAAADI.

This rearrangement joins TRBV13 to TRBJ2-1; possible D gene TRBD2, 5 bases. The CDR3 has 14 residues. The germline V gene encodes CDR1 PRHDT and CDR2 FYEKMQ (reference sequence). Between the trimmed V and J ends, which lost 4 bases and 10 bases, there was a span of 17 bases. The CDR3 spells CASSYPSGGGEQFF. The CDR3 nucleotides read TGTGCCAGCAGCTACCCATCAGGAGGCGGGGAGCAGTTCTTC.

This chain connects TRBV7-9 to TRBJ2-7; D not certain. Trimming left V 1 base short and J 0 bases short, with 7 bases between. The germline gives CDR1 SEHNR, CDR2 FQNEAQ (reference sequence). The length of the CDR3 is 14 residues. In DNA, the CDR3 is TGTGCCAGCAGCTTAGATCCGTTCTCCTACGAGCAGTACTTC. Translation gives CASSLDPFSYEQYF.

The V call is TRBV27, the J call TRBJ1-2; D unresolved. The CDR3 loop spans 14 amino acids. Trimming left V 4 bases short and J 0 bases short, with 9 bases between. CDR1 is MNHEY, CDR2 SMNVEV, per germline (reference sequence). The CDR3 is CASSSGFSNYGYTF. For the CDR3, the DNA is TGTGCCAGCAGTTCGGGGTTTTCTAACTATGGCTACACCTTC.